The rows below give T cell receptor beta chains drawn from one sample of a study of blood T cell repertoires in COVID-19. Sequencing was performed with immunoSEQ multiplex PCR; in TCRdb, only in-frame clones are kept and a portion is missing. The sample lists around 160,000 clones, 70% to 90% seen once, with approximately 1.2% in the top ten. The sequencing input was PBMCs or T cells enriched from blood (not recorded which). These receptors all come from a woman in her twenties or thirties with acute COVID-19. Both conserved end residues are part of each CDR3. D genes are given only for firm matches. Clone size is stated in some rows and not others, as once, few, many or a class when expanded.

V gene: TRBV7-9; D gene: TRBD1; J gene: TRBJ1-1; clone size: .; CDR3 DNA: TGTGCCAGCAGCACGACAGGGGAAGCTTTCTTT; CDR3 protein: CASSTTGEAFF
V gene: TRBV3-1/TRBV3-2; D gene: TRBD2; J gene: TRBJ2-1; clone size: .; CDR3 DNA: TGTGCCAGCAGCCAAGATAAGCTAGCGGGAGTTGGGTACAATGAGCAGTTCTTC; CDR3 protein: CASSQDKLAGVGYNEQFF
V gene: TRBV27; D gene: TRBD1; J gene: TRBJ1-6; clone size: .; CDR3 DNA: TGTGCCAGCAGTGAAGACAGGGTTAATTCACCCCTCCACTTT; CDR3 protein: CASSEDRVNSPLHF
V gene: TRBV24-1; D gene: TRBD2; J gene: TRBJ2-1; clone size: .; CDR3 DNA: TGTGCCACCAGTGAACCGGGACTAGCGGGAAGAGATGAGCAGTTCTTC; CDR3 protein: CATSEPGLAGRDEQFF
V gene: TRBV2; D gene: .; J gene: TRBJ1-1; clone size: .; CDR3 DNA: TGTGCCAGCAGCACAGGGATTTGGGGCCCTGAAGCTTTCTTT; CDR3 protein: CASSTGIWGPEAFF
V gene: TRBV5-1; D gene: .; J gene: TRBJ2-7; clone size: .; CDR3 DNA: TGCGCCAGCAGCTTGGCCCTAAACCAGGGGAAGGATACCTACGAGCAGTACTTC; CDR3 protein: CASSLALNQGKDTYEQYF
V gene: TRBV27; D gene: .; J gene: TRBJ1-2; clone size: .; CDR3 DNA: TGTGCCAGCAGTTTTGGGGGCGGAGGCTATGGCTACACCTTC; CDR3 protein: CASSFGGGGYGYTF
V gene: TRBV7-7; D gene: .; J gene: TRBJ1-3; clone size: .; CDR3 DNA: TGTGCTAGCAGCTCGCAGGGGTCAGGAAACACCATATATTTT; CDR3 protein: CASSSQGSGNTIYF
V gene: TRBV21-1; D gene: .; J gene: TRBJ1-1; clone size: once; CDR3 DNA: TGTGCCAGCAGCAAAGCTTCGCAGGGGTTT; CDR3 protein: CASSKASQGF
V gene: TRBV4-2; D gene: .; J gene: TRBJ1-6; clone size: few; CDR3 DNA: TGTGCCAGCAGCCAAGATCCGGGGGGTACAAATTCACCCCTCCACTTT; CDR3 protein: CASSQDPGGTNSPLHF